What follows are 26 T cell receptor beta chains derived from one specimen sequenced in a study of blood T cell repertoires in COVID-19. TCRdb keeps only in-frame clones here, not all; method: immunoSEQ multiplex PCR. The data contain 200,000 to 250,000 clones, about 91% of them singletons. The sample taken for sequencing was PBMCs or T cells enriched from blood (not recorded which). The receptors come from a woman aged 45-60 years with acute COVID-19.

The chain carries TRBV27 and TRBJ2-1; 7 bases are a match to TRBD2. The trim removed 5 bases at V and 4 bases at J, leaving 8 bases unmatched. Germline CDR1 and CDR2: MNHEY and SMNVEV (reference sequence). The CDR3 contains 15 residues. The CDR3 nucleotides read TGTGCCAGCAGTAGAGCCCCGGGGGGTTACAATGAGCAGTTCTTC. Translated, it gives CASSRAPGGYNEQFF.

The chain carries TRBV9 and TRBJ2-7; the match to TRBD2 covers 9 bases. Trimming took 0 bases from V and 1 from J; bases not matched to a gene: 5. CDR3 size: 16 residues. CDR1 and CDR2 from the germline V gene are SGDLS and YYNGEE. CDR3 region: CASSVAASGRSYEQYF. The CDR3 DNA is TGTGCCAGCAGCGTAGCAGCCAGCGGGAGGTCCTACGAGCAGTACTTC.

In this sample, this clone turned up once. This chain connects TRBV7-9 to TRBJ1-2, with D possibly matching TRBD1 (6 bases). Trimming took off 5 bases at V and 3 bases at J, with 19 bases between the two ends. CDR3 length: 16 amino acids. CDR1 SEHNR and CDR2 FQNEAQ come from the germline V gene (reference sequence). CDR3 nucleotide sequence: TGTGCCAGCAGCCCGGGGGAGGGGGGACTCGACTATGGCTACACCTTC. This translates into CASSPGEGGLDYGYTF.

The chain employs TRBV3-1 (or the pseudogene TRBV3-2) and TRBJ1-6; D perhaps matches TRBD1 (5 bases). The CDR3 has 14 residues. The V end was cut by 5 bases, the J end by 10 bases, with 15 bases between. CDR1 LGHDT and CDR2 YNNKEL come from the germline V gene (reference sequence). For the CDR3, the DNA is TGTGCCAGCAGCGAAACCCGGGGGAGGTCACCCCTCCACTTT. Translated: CASSETRGRSPLHF.

The rearrangement uses TRBV7-2 and TRBJ2-2; 9 nucleotides line up with TRBD1. Trimming cost V 1 base and J 4 bases; bases outside gene matches: 4. The CDR3 extends over 16 amino acids. Looked up from germline, CDR1 is SGHTA and CDR2 is FQGNSA. In DNA, the CDR3 is TGTGCCAGCAGCTTAGTCGGGACAGGGTCCACCGGGGAGCTGTTTTTT. This codes for CASSLVGTGSTGELFF.

The V gene is TRBV19, the J gene TRBJ2-1; 8 nucleotides match TRBD2. CDR1 LNHDA and CDR2 SQIVND come from the germline V gene (reference sequence). The trim removed 5 bases at V and 4 bases at J, leaving 4 bases unmatched. This CDR3 region has 14 residues. Here the CDR3 reads CASSFSGDYNEQFF. CDR3 DNA: TGTGCCAGTAGTTTTAGCGGGGATTACAATGAGCAGTTCTTC.

This chain connects TRBV7-6 to TRBJ1-1; D possibly corresponds to TRBD1 (6 bases). Germline assignment: CDR1 SGHVS and CDR2 FNYEAQ. V was trimmed by 1 base and J by 9 bases, leaving 12 bases between them. This CDR3 spans 13 amino acids. The CDR3 nucleotides are TGTGCCAGCAGCTTAGTCTCGGACAGTCAAGCTTTCTTT. Translation gives CASSLVSDSQAFF.

In its sample, this clone was seen a few times. The genes are TRBV9 and TRBJ1-6; 8 positions match TRBD1. Germline assignment: CDR1 SGDLS and CDR2 YYNGEE. CDR3 length: 15 residues. The junction had 6 bases not matched to a gene; V was cut back by 4 bases and J by 6 bases. CDR3 region: CASSSGQGGNSPLHF. CDR3 nucleotides: TGTGCCAGCAGCTCAGGACAGGGTGGTAATTCACCCCTCCACTTT.

This chain links TRBV18 with TRBJ1-2; TRBD1 matches at 9 bases. Losses at the gene ends were 1 base for V and 5 bases for J; bases not matched to a gene: 11. The CDR3 runs to 17 residues. Per the germline V gene, CDR1 is KGHSH and CDR2 is LQKENI. CDR3 nucleotides: TGTGCCAGCTCACCACAACGAAGGACAGGGGTCTTTTATGGCTACACCTTC. Its protein product is CASSPQRRTGVFYGYTF.

The gene calls are TRBV9 and TRBJ2-5; 9 bases fit TRBD1. The ends lost 3 bases at V and 3 bases at J; junction bases unmatched: 6. The germline CDR1 and CDR2 sequences are SGDLS and YYNGEE. The length of the CDR3 is 15 residues. The CDR3 reads CASSARQGEEETQYF. In DNA, the CDR3 is TGTGCCAGCAGCGCTAGACAGGGGGAGGAAGAGACCCAGTACTTC. Full variable domain (outside the CDR3, taken from reference TRBV9 and TRBJ2-5): DSGVTQTPKHLITATGQRVTLRCSPRSGDLSVYWYQQSLDQGLQFLIQYYNGEERAKGNILERFSAQQFPDLHSELNLSSLELGDSALYFCASSARQGEEETQYFGPGTRLLVL.

The rearrangement joins TRBV7-2 to TRBJ2-5; 14 nucleotides align to TRBD2. V lost 5 bases, J lost 6 bases, and 8 bases stayed unmatched. This CDR3 is built from 16 residues. The germline gives CDR1 SGHTA, CDR2 FQGNSA. The CDR3 loop is CASSHGTSGSAKTQYF. CDR3 in DNA: TGTGCCAGCAGCCACGGGACTAGCGGGAGTGCCAAGACCCAGTACTTC.

The V and J genes are TRBV6-4 and TRBJ2-1, with 9 bases matching TRBD2. Germline V gene lookup returns CDR1 MRHNA and CDR2 SNTAGT. After removal of 4 bases from V and 9 bases from J, the junction contained 7 bases not matched to a gene. CDR3 length equals 14 residues. The CDR3 protein is CASSVSGRTTEQFF. The CDR3 region has the DNA TGTGCCAGCAGTGTCAGCGGGAGGACCACTGAGCAGTTCTTC.

The rearrangement joins TRBV3-1 (or the pseudogene TRBV3-2) to TRBJ1-1; 7 nucleotides line up with TRBD1. Germline lookup yields CDR1 LGHDT and CDR2 YNNKEL (reference sequence). After removal of 2 bases from V and 5 bases from J, the junction contained 2 bases not matched to a gene. This CDR3 is built from 13 residues. In DNA, the CDR3 is TGTGCCAGCAGCCAACACAGGGGAACTGAAGCTTTCTTT. Its protein product is CASSQHRGTEAFF.

This chain uses TRBV12-3 or TRBV12-4 with TRBJ2-7, with D possibly TRBD2 on 6 matching bases. CDR3 length equals 11 residues. The V and J ends lost 11 bases and 3 bases respectively, with 11 bases between them. DNA for the CDR3: TGTGCCGGAGGGACCAACTACGAGCAGTACTTC. This codes for CAGGTNYEQYF.

This chain joins TRBV2 and TRBJ2-3, with 8 bases fitting TRBD2. The CDR3 has 17 residues. J gave up 1 base and V 2 bases, and 8 bases lay outside the gene matches. Germline V gives CDR1 SNHLY, CDR2 FYNNEI. CDR3 residues: CASSEYLGREGTDTQYF. The CDR3 coding sequence is TGTGCCAGCAGTGAATATTTAGGGCGGGAGGGCACAGATACGCAGTATTTT.

The CDR3 nucleotides read TGCGCCAGCAGCTTGGTAGGGACAGGGGGTTATTACGAGCAGTACTTC. Amino acids: CASSLVGTGGYYEQYF. The J gene is TRBJ2-7, the V gene TRBV5-1, with 11 bases lining up with TRBD1. The V gene's germline CDR1 is SGHRS and CDR2 YFSETQ. V dropped 0 bases and J dropped 4; count of bases not matched to a gene: 6. The length of the CDR3 is 16 residues.

This rearrangement joins TRBV6-5 to TRBJ1-4; D gene unclear. The CDR3 has 15 residues. Germline V gene lookup returns CDR1 MNHEY and CDR2 SVGAGI. Trimming removed 0 bases from V and 7 bases from J, with 12 bases in between. The CDR3 nucleotides are TGTGCCAGCAGTTACTCGAGGGAGTGGGGTGAAAAACTGTTTTTT. Protein product: CASSYSREWGEKLFF.

The chain recombines TRBV27 with TRBJ1-1; D is unclear. This CDR3 is 13 amino acids long. Germline V gives CDR1 MNHEY, CDR2 SMNVEV (reference sequence). Trimming stripped 8 bases from V and 7 bases from J, with 17 bases between. In DNA form, the CDR3 reads TGTGCCAGCGGAGTTCTGATTGGATTTGAAGCTTTCTTT. This encodes CASGVLIGFEAFF.

The chain joins TRBV13 to TRBJ2-7; 9 nucleotides line up with TRBD1. CDR1 and CDR2 (germline): PRHDT, FYEKMQ (reference sequence). This CDR3 is 14 amino acids long. With V trimmed by 6 bases and J by 3 bases, 6 bases remained unmatched. Here the CDR3 reads CASRVGTGIYEQYF. CDR3 DNA: TGTGCCAGCAGGGTGGGGACAGGGATCTACGAGCAGTACTTC.

This chain uses TRBV15 with TRBJ2-5; 15 nucleotides align to TRBD2. With V trimmed by 0 bases and J by 5 bases, 10 bases remained unmatched. This CDR3 is built from 19 residues. Germline CDR1 and CDR2: LNHNV and YYDKDF (reference sequence). CDR3 amino acids: CATSRDSGTSGRRGETQYF. The CDR3 nucleotides are TGTGCCACCAGCAGAGATTCCGGGACTAGCGGGAGGAGAGGGGAGACCCAGTACTTC.

The chain recombines TRBV3-1 (or the pseudogene TRBV3-2) with TRBJ2-7; a possible D gene is TRBD2 (7 bases). CDR1 and CDR2 (germline): LGHDT, YNNKEL (reference sequence). The CDR3 runs 16 residues. The V gene lost 4 bases and the J gene lost 3 bases, with 19 bases spanning the gap. The CDR3: CASSRVGAGQHYEQYF. The CDR3 coding sequence is TGTGCCAGCAGCCGAGTTGGAGCGGGACAACACTACGAGCAGTACTTC.

This clone has only a few counts. The V call is TRBV28, the J call TRBJ2-7, with 11 bases matching TRBD2. After removal of 2 bases from V and 2 bases from J, the junction contained 5 bases not matched to a gene. The germline gives CDR1 MDHEN, CDR2 SYDVKM. CDR3 length: 16 residues. CDR3 amino acids: CASSLKTSGIPYEQYF. For the CDR3, the DNA is TGTGCCAGCAGTTTAAAGACTAGCGGGATTCCCTACGAGCAGTACTTC.

The chain couples TRBV5-6 to TRBJ2-2; 14 positions match TRBD2. J gave up 6 bases and V 1 base, and 11 bases lay outside the gene matches. The CDR3 spans 19 residues. Germline V gives CDR1 SGHDT, CDR2 YYEEEE. CDR3 sequence: CASSLQYPGLAGEAGELFF. In DNA form, the CDR3 reads TGTGCCAGCAGCTTGCAATATCCGGGACTAGCGGGAGAGGCCGGGGAGCTGTTTTTT. The variable domain in full, with the rest retrieved from reference TRBV5-6 and TRBJ2-2, is DAGVTQSPTHLIKTRGQQVTLRCSPKSGHDTVSWYQQALGQGPQFIFQYYEEEERQRGNFPDRFSGHQFPNYSSELNVNALLLGDSALYLCASSLQYPGLAGEAGELFFGEGSRLTVL.

CDR3 sequence reads: CSVQKGQGEAGELFF. As DNA, the CDR3 is TGCAGCGTTCAGAAAGGGCAGGGGGAAGCCGGGGAGCTGTTTTTT. V usage is TRBV29-1 and J usage is TRBJ2-2; TRBD1 matches at 7 bases. V shed 5 bases, J shed 6 bases, and the junction held 12 bases outside the gene matches. The germline gives CDR1 SQVTM, CDR2 ANQGSEA. The CDR3 has 15 amino acids.

The chain has TRBV30 and TRBJ2-1; 10 bases agree with TRBD1. There are 13 residues in the CDR3. With V trimmed by 4 bases and J by 6 bases, 3 bases remained unmatched. In germline, CDR1 is GTSNPN, CDR2 SVGIG (reference sequence). The chain's CDR3 is CAWKRTGGNEQFF. CDR3 in DNA: TGTGCCTGGAAGCGGACAGGGGGCAATGAGCAGTTCTTC. The whole variable domain, filled in from reference TRBV30 and TRBJ2-1, reads SQTIHQWPATLVQPVGSPLSLECTVEGTSNPNLYWYRQAAGRGLQLLFYSVGIGQISSEVPQNLSASRPQDRQFILSSKKLLLSDSGFYLCAWKRTGGNEQFFGPGTRLTVL.

The chain links TRBV7-9 to TRBJ2-7; 8 bases fit TRBD1. The germline gives CDR1 SEHNR, CDR2 FQNEAQ (reference sequence). J was trimmed by 2 bases and V by 3 bases; bases with no gene match: 3. The CDR3 runs to 14 residues. The CDR3, as DNA: TGTGCCAGCAGCTTGTCGACAGGGGCCTACGAGCAGTACTTC. Translation: CASSLSTGAYEQYF.